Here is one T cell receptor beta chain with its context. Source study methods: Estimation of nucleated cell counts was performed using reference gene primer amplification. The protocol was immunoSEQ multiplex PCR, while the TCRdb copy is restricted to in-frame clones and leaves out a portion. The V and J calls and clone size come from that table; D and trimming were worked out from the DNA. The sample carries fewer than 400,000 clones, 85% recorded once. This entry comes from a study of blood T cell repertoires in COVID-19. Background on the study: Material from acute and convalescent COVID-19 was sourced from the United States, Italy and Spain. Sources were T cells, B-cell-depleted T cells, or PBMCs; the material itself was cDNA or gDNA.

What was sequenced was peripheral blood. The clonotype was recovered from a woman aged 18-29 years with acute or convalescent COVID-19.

CDR3 loop: CASSSGGSFEQYF. The CDR3, as DNA: TGTGCCAGCAGCTCAGGAGGGTCTTTCGAGCAGTACTTC. The chain uses TRBV2 and TRBJ2-7; D perhaps matches TRBD2 (6 bases). Trimming shortened V by 6 bases and J by 6 bases, and 15 bases separated the two germline ends. The CDR3 covers 13 residues. CDR1 and CDR2 (germline): SNHLY, FYNNEI.